This TCR beta chain came from a study of T-cell memory formation after mild COVID-19. At the level of the study: In these data, TCR clusters were largely donor specific. Study conclusions and caveats: Researchers report contracting CD4+ clones mostly in CM and EM, with CD8+ clones in EMRA. Clones shrinking from day 15 to 85 showed even CD4/CD8 mixes; later expanders tilted CD4+.

Only a few counts were recorded for this clonotype. Its specificity is unknown. The CDR3 has 14 residues. Trimming cost V 5 bases and J 7 bases, with 12 bases left between them. Germline V lookup: CDR1 SGHTA, CDR2 FQGTGA. Constant-segment primers and 5'RACE yielded cDNA libraries for TCR alpha and TCR beta, each carrying sample barcodes and UMIs. TCRdb analysed the 5' RACE reads with MiXCR anew, one entry per CDR3 protein. The data contain 410,000 or so distinct CDR3 sequences, less than 25% of them singletons. This TCR derives from an adult woman who had mild COVID-19 (a few samples of this study predate the infection). Cell type and time point are not known. Sequencing was performed on PBMCs or a T cell subset sorted from them (not recorded which). The rearrangement joins TRBV7-3 to TRBJ1-6; D is unclear. The DNA of the CDR3 is TGTGCCAGCAGCATGGGAAGTCCGAATTCACCCCTCCACTTT. It encodes CASSMGSPNSPLHF.